The 5 T cell receptor beta chains below all came from one sample that was sequenced in a study of a mutant IDH1 vaccine in newly diagnosed glioma. No antigen has been identified for these receptors. Stated time point: week 11, during vaccination. Every vaccination contained 300 ug of the mutant IDH1 20-mer peptide and was paired with topical imiquimod. Assay: immunoSEQ multiplex PCR; the TCRdb copy retains only in-frame clones and omits some. This sample has roughly 120,000 clones, with roughly 77% found just once. The sample in question was PBMCs, obtained from a glioma patient whose treatment included an IDH1 peptide vaccine. Every receptor here comes from a man aged 40-49 years with glioma.

The chain links TRBV4-3 to TRBJ2-1; 10 bases fit TRBD2. Germline V lookup: CDR1 LGHNA, CDR2 YSLEER. Unmatched junction bases numbered 11, after V lost 0 bases and J lost 6 bases. This CDR3 has 18 amino acids. The CDR3 protein is CASSQDIGRTSGRNEQFF. CDR3 coding DNA: TGCGCCAGCAGCCAAGATATTGGTAGGACTAGCGGCCGCAATGAGCAGTTCTTC.

The V gene is TRBV2, the J gene TRBJ1-1, with D perhaps TRBD1 (5 bases). The V gene's germline CDR1 is SNHLY and CDR2 FYNNEI. This CDR3 has 15 amino acids. V dropped 6 bases and J dropped 5 bases, with 19 bases sitting between them. The chain's CDR3 is CASRPRQTGGTEAFF. CDR3 bases: TGTGCCAGCAGGCCCCGACAGACCGGAGGAACTGAAGCTTTCTTT.

This clone was observed a single time. DNA for the CDR3: TGCAGCGTTGTTGGGACAGGGGGAACTTACTCCTACGAGCAGTACTTC. Encoded protein: CSVVGTGGTYSYEQYF. J is TRBJ2-7 and V is TRBV29-1, with TRBD1 matching 11 bases. V trimming: 4 bases; J trimming: 0 bases; junction bases outside the gene matches: 8. This CDR3 contains 16 residues. Per the germline V gene, CDR1 is SQVTM and CDR2 is ANQGSEA.

The V and J genes are TRBV19 and TRBJ1-4; D gene uncertain. This CDR3 contains 15 residues. Germline CDR1 and CDR2: LNHDA and SQIVND (reference sequence). The V gene lost 6 bases and the J gene lost 3 bases, with 14 bases spanning the gap. CDR3 nucleotides: TGTGCCAGTAGCAAAGGACGGATTTCTAATGAAAAACTGTTTTTT. This sequence encodes CASSKGRISNEKLFF.

The chain links TRBV5-4 to TRBJ2-1; the D is unclear. The CDR3 is 14 residues long. V was pared by 1 base and J by 5 bases, with 10 bases between. In germline, CDR1 is SGHNT, CDR2 YYREEE (reference sequence). CDR3 sequence: CASSLPLKNNEQFF. DNA for the CDR3: TGTGCCAGCAGCTTGCCATTGAAAAACAATGAGCAGTTCTTC.